This T cell receptor beta chain was sequenced for a study of shared clonotypes between healthy human individuals. This clone was counted at least ten times. This CDR3 is also generated by other DNA sequences in the sample. Healthy and HIV-negative, the adult donors had no recent acute infections or vaccinations. An even split of each subset's genomic DNA across several immunoSEQ plates was performed. Assay: immunoSEQ multiplex PCR; the TCRdb copy retains only in-frame clones and omits some. The sample lists 850,000 to 1,200,000 clones; around 75% were seen once. Trimming cost V 5 bases and J 8 bases; bases outside gene matches: 3. Germline CDR1 and CDR2: DFQATT and SNEGSKA (reference sequence). The CDR3 loop spans 11 amino acids.

The receptor was derived from a man younger than 35 in good health. Sequencing input: memory CD4+ T cells sorted from blood. Sample subset: CD45RA-negative fraction. The chain couples TRBV20-1 to TRBJ1-1; 9 bases are shared with TRBD1. The CDR3 DNA reads TGCAGTGCTCCTGGACAGGGGGAAGCTTTCTTT. Protein product: CSAPGQGEAFF.